The rows below give T cell receptor beta chains drawn from one sample of a study of blood T cell repertoires in COVID-19. Clones were read by immunoSEQ multiplex PCR, and TCRdb kept only the in-frame ones, dropping some. Of under 350,000 clones in the sample, roughly 89% are singletons; the top ten hold around 4.4%. Specimen: peripheral blood. The receptors originated from a man in his forties with acute or convalescent COVID-19. Each CDR3 is given with its conserved first and last residue. The order of the fields is J gene, D gene, V gene, clone size, CDR3 DNA, CDR3 protein. D genes are given only for firm matches. Not all rows give a size; the values are once, few, many and, for expanded clones, a class.

J gene: TRBJ2-7
D gene: NA
V gene: TRBV27
clone size: NA
CDR3 DNA: TGTGCCAGCAGTTCCACGCTGAGGGGGGGGGCCTACGAGCAGTACTTC
CDR3 protein: CASSSTLRGGAYEQYF

J gene: TRBJ2-4
D gene: TRBD1
V gene: TRBV7-6
clone size: NA
CDR3 DNA: TGTGCCAGCAGCTTAGGGACAGGGGGTTTGAACATTCAGTACTTC
CDR3 protein: CASSLGTGGLNIQYF

J gene: TRBJ1-6
D gene: TRBD1
V gene: TRBV30
clone size: few
CDR3 DNA: TGTGCCTGGAGTCGACTGACAGGGGAAGATTCACCCCTCCACTTT
CDR3 protein: CAWSRLTGEDSPLHF

J gene: TRBJ1-3
D gene: NA
V gene: TRBV5-8
clone size: NA
CDR3 DNA: TGTGCCAGCAGTTTGGGGACTTCCAGCTCTGGAAACACCATATATTTT
CDR3 protein: CASSLGTSSSGNTIYF

J gene: TRBJ1-6
D gene: NA
V gene: TRBV2
clone size: NA
CDR3 DNA: TGTGCCAGCAGACAGATGAATTCACCCCTCCACTTT
CDR3 protein: CASRQMNSPLHF

J gene: TRBJ1-6
D gene: TRBD1
V gene: TRBV27
clone size: NA
CDR3 DNA: TGTGCCAGCCGGGACAGGGGTTTTTATAATTCACCCCTCCACTTT
CDR3 protein: CASRDRGFYNSPLHF

J gene: TRBJ2-5
D gene: NA
V gene: TRBV3-1/TRBV3-2
clone size: NA
CDR3 DNA: TGTGCCAGCAGTGGGCTCGGAGAGACCCAGTACTTC
CDR3 protein: CASSGLGETQYF

J gene: TRBJ2-7
D gene: NA
V gene: TRBV5-6
clone size: NA
CDR3 DNA: TGTGCCAGCAGCCCCCTCGCGGGGGCGGCCTACGAGCAGTACTTC
CDR3 protein: CASSPLAGAAYEQYF

J gene: TRBJ2-1
D gene: TRBD2
V gene: TRBV15
clone size: NA
CDR3 DNA: TGTGCCACCAGCGGATTAGCGGGGGCCACCTACAATGAGCAGTTCTTC
CDR3 protein: CATSGLAGATYNEQFF

J gene: TRBJ1-2
D gene: NA
V gene: TRBV4-2
clone size: NA
CDR3 DNA: TGTGCCAGCAGCCAAGACGGACAGTGGACCGGTGGCTACACCTTC
CDR3 protein: CASSQDGQWTGGYTF

J gene: TRBJ2-7
D gene: NA
V gene: TRBV10-1
clone size: NA
CDR3 DNA: TGCGCCAGCAGCGCCGGGACAAGGACCTACGAGCAGTACTTC
CDR3 protein: CASSAGTRTYEQYF

J gene: TRBJ2-5
D gene: TRBD1
V gene: TRBV5-1
clone size: NA
CDR3 DNA: TGCGCCAGCAGCCCAGGACAGGAGGACCAAGAGACCCAGTACTTC
CDR3 protein: CASSPGQEDQETQYF

J gene: TRBJ1-2
D gene: TRBD1
V gene: TRBV27
clone size: NA
CDR3 DNA: TGTGCCAGCAGTTTATCGGTACAGGGGGGCAGTGGCTACACCTTC
CDR3 protein: CASSLSVQGGSGYTF

J gene: TRBJ1-2
D gene: NA
V gene: TRBV30
clone size: NA
CDR3 DNA: TGTGCCTGGTCCCCAGGGGCAAACTATGGCTACACCTTC
CDR3 protein: CAWSPGANYGYTF

J gene: TRBJ2-7
D gene: TRBD2
V gene: TRBV5-5
clone size: NA
CDR3 DNA: TGTGCCAGCAGCGTCGGGGAGGGGCCCTACGAGCAGTACTTC
CDR3 protein: CASSVGEGPYEQYF

J gene: TRBJ2-3
D gene: NA
V gene: TRBV6-5
clone size: once
CDR3 DNA: TGTGCCAGCAGCTCAGGGGGGGATACGCAGTATTTT
CDR3 protein: CASSSGGDTQYF

J gene: TRBJ2-7
D gene: NA
V gene: TRBV5-1
clone size: few
CDR3 DNA: TGCGCCAGCAGCTTCCTGCCGGACACCTCCTACGAGCAGTACTTC
CDR3 protein: CASSFLPDTSYEQYF

J gene: TRBJ2-4
D gene: TRBD2
V gene: TRBV3-1/TRBV3-2
clone size: NA
CDR3 DNA: TGTGCCAGCAGCCCGGGGGGGGCGGACCAAAACATTCAGTACTTC
CDR3 protein: CASSPGGADQNIQYF

J gene: TRBJ1-2
D gene: TRBD1
V gene: TRBV2
clone size: NA
CDR3 DNA: TGTGCCAGCAGGGAAATGGGACAGGGATGGGAGATTCGTGGCTACACCTTC
CDR3 protein: CASREMGQGWEIRGYTF

J gene: TRBJ1-1
D gene: NA
V gene: TRBV3-1/TRBV3-2
clone size: NA
CDR3 DNA: TGTGCCAGCAGCCAAGAAGCCCGATCGGGAGAAGGAGCTTTCTTT
CDR3 protein: CASSQEARSGEGAFF

J gene: TRBJ1-1
D gene: NA
V gene: TRBV4-2
clone size: once
CDR3 DNA: TGTGCCAGCAGCGTCGACAGTTACACTGAAGCTTTCTTT
CDR3 protein: CASSVDSYTEAFF

J gene: TRBJ2-5
D gene: TRBD1
V gene: TRBV30
clone size: once
CDR3 DNA: TGTGCCTGGAGTCCTAAAAACCCGGGACAGGGGGAAGAGACCCAGTACTTC
CDR3 protein: CAWSPKNPGQGEETQYF

J gene: TRBJ2-7
D gene: TRBD1
V gene: TRBV10-1
clone size: NA
CDR3 DNA: TGCGCCAGCAGTGCAACAAGACAGGGCGAGCAGTACTTC
CDR3 protein: CASSATRQGEQYF

J gene: TRBJ1-4
D gene: NA
V gene: TRBV6-5
clone size: NA
CDR3 DNA: TGTGCCAGCAGGATCGGAGATGAAAAACTGTTTTTT
CDR3 protein: CASRIGDEKLFF

J gene: TRBJ1-1
D gene: TRBD1
V gene: TRBV5-6
clone size: NA
CDR3 DNA: TGTGCCAGCAGCTCATTCAGGACAGGGTTAGTGAACACTGAAGCTTTCTTT
CDR3 protein: CASSSFRTGLVNTEAFF

J gene: TRBJ2-3
D gene: TRBD1
V gene: TRBV24-1
clone size: NA
CDR3 DNA: TGTGCCACCAGTGATACAAGGGACAGGGGGACAGATACGCAGTATTTT
CDR3 protein: CATSDTRDRGTDTQYF

J gene: TRBJ1-1
D gene: NA
V gene: TRBV6-5
clone size: NA
CDR3 DNA: TGTGCCAGCAGACGCGACAGAAAGAACACTGAAGCTTTCTTT
CDR3 protein: CASRRDRKNTEAFF

J gene: TRBJ1-2
D gene: NA
V gene: TRBV6-1
clone size: NA
CDR3 DNA: TGTGCCAGCAGTGAAGTGAGGAGCGGCTACACCTTC
CDR3 protein: CASSEVRSGYTF

J gene: TRBJ1-2
D gene: NA
V gene: TRBV10-2
clone size: NA
CDR3 DNA: TGCGCCAGCAGTGCATTAAGGGGTGGAATAGATGGCTACACCTTC
CDR3 protein: CASSALRGGIDGYTF

J gene: TRBJ1-5
D gene: NA
V gene: TRBV27
clone size: NA
CDR3 DNA: TGTGCCAGCAGCCCCCTTGGACTTTTAAGGAGCAATCAGCCCCAGCATTTT
CDR3 protein: CASSPLGLLRSNQPQHF

J gene: TRBJ1-1
D gene: TRBD1
V gene: TRBV5-1
clone size: NA
CDR3 DNA: TGCGCCAGCAGCCTTGGGACAGTGAACACTGAAGCTTTCTTT
CDR3 protein: CASSLGTVNTEAFF

J gene: TRBJ1-5
D gene: NA
V gene: TRBV3-1/TRBV3-2
clone size: NA
CDR3 DNA: TGTGCCAGCAGCCGCGGGGGGGGGCAGCCCCAGCATTTT
CDR3 protein: CASSRGGGQPQHF

J gene: TRBJ1-4
D gene: NA
V gene: TRBV6-5
clone size: once
CDR3 DNA: TGTGCCAGCAGTTACCAGATCCAGCGGAATGAAAAACTGTTTTTT
CDR3 protein: CASSYQIQRNEKLFF

J gene: TRBJ2-7
D gene: TRBD1
V gene: TRBV30
clone size: NA
CDR3 DNA: TGTGCCTGGAGGCGACAGGGCTACGAGCAGTACTTC
CDR3 protein: CAWRRQGYEQYF

J gene: TRBJ2-1
D gene: TRBD2
V gene: TRBV11-3
clone size: NA
CDR3 DNA: TGTGCCAGCAGCCCTCGACTAGCGGGGGGTCACAATGAGCAGTTCTTC
CDR3 protein: CASSPRLAGGHNEQFF

J gene: TRBJ2-7
D gene: NA
V gene: TRBV10-3
clone size: NA
CDR3 DNA: TGTGCCATCAGTGAGTCCGGCGGATCCTACGAGCAGTACTTC
CDR3 protein: CAISESGGSYEQYF

J gene: TRBJ1-5
D gene: TRBD1
V gene: TRBV30
clone size: NA
CDR3 DNA: TGTGCCTGGAGTGTAAGGACAGGGGGCGCTGGCAATCAGCCCCAGCATTTT
CDR3 protein: CAWSVRTGGAGNQPQHF

J gene: TRBJ1-5
D gene: TRBD1
V gene: TRBV18
clone size: NA
CDR3 DNA: TGTGCCAGCTCACCACCCGGGACAGGGGTTCAGCCCCAGCATTTT
CDR3 protein: CASSPPGTGVQPQHF

J gene: TRBJ1-4
D gene: TRBD1
V gene: TRBV10-1
clone size: once
CDR3 DNA: TGCGCCAGCAGTGCCGGGACAGGGAGTGAAAAACTGTTTTTT
CDR3 protein: CASSAGTGSEKLFF

J gene: TRBJ1-5
D gene: NA
V gene: TRBV4-1
clone size: NA
CDR3 DNA: TGCGCCAGCAGCCAAGTGTGGGGGAGGAGCAATCAGCCCCAGCATTTT
CDR3 protein: CASSQVWGRSNQPQHF

J gene: TRBJ1-1
D gene: TRBD1
V gene: TRBV7-6
clone size: NA
CDR3 DNA: TGTGCCAGCAGCCCTCCGGGACAGGGGTTGGCTGAAGCTTTCTTT
CDR3 protein: CASSPPGQGLAEAFF

J gene: TRBJ2-6
D gene: TRBD2
V gene: TRBV9
clone size: NA
CDR3 DNA: TGTGCCAGCAGCGTCCGACTAGCGGGTAACTCTGGGGCCAACGTCCTGACTTTC
CDR3 protein: CASSVRLAGNSGANVLTF

J gene: TRBJ2-2
D gene: NA
V gene: TRBV9
clone size: NA
CDR3 DNA: TGTGCCAGCAGCGCCTCGCCGGGCCCCGGGGCCGGGGAGCTGTTTTTT
CDR3 protein: CASSASPGPGAGELFF

J gene: TRBJ2-7
D gene: NA
V gene: TRBV9
clone size: NA
CDR3 DNA: TGTGCCAGCAGCGTAGAGGGCAGGGTAGGCGAGCAGTACTTC
CDR3 protein: CASSVEGRVGEQYF

J gene: TRBJ2-5
D gene: NA
V gene: TRBV5-1
clone size: NA
CDR3 DNA: TGCGCCAGCAGCTTGGCGGGAGAGACCCAGTACTTC
CDR3 protein: CASSLAGETQYF